A single sample is the source of the 21 T cell receptor beta chains below, sequenced in a study of T cells after yellow fever vaccination. One entry per CDR3 protein results from TCRdb running MiXCR on the 5' RACE reads. The sample has roughly 330,000 distinct CDR3 sequences; 3% to 4.5% are singletons. The specimen comprised PBMCs, sampled 5 days after the yellow fever booster vaccination. The receptors derive from a man between 18 and 35 years old who received the YFV17D yellow fever vaccine.

This clonotype was seen only a few times. The chain links TRBV7-2 to TRBJ2-7; TRBD2 is a possible D gene (6 bases). The V end lost 3 bases, the J end lost 3 bases, and 15 bases lay between the germline ends. The CDR3 is 15 residues long. Germline CDR1 SGHTA, CDR2 FQGNSA. The chain's CDR3 is CASSFSREFSYEQYF. The CDR3 DNA is TGTGCCAGCAGCTTCTCCCGGGAGTTTAGCTACGAGCAGTACTTC. The full variable domain, completed using reference TRBV7-2 and TRBJ2-7, is GAGVSQSPSNKVTEKGKDVELRCDPISGHTALYWYRQSLGQGLEFLIYFQGNSAPDKSGLPSDRFSAERTGGSVSTLTIQRTQQEDSAVYLCASSFSREFSYEQYFGPGTRLTVT.

V gene TRBV30 combines with J gene TRBJ2-3; D may be TRBD1 (5 bases). CDR3 length: 15 residues. Germline CDR1 is GTSNPN and CDR2 is SVGIG (reference sequence). The V and J ends lost 3 bases and 2 bases respectively, with 15 bases between them. DNA of the CDR3: TGTGCCTGGAGCCCCTGGGGCAGGAACACAGATACGCAGTATTTT. Encoded protein: CAWSPWGRNTDTQYF.

The genes are TRBV30 and TRBJ1-2, with D unresolved. The germline V gene encodes CDR1 GTSNPN and CDR2 SVGIG (reference sequence). The CDR3 consists of 13 residues. V dropped 4 bases and J dropped 4 bases, with 13 bases sitting between them. The CDR3 is CAWKKGLGYGYTF. In nucleotides, the CDR3 is TGTGCCTGGAAAAAGGGTTTAGGCTATGGCTACACCTTC.

At least ten counts were recorded for this clonotype. The V gene is TRBV20-1, the J gene TRBJ2-5; the D gene is possibly TRBD2 (7 bases). V was pared by 6 bases and J by 2 bases, with 22 bases between. Germline CDR1 is DFQATT and CDR2 is SNEGSKA (reference sequence). The CDR3 has 16 amino acids. CDR3 in amino acids: CSAERFLQGGQETQYF. The CDR3 nucleotides are TGCAGTGCCGAGCGTTTCCTACAGGGAGGGCAAGAGACCCAGTACTTC.

The chain links TRBV12-3 or TRBV12-4 to TRBJ2-7; D unclear. This CDR3 comprises 15 residues. V gave up 4 bases and J gave up 4 bases, with 17 bases separating them. CDR3 bases: TGTGCCAGCAGTTGGCCGGCCCAAGGGCAATACGAGCAGTACTTC. This codes for CASSWPAQGQYEQYF.

This clonotype was observed a handful of times. The V gene is TRBV5-5, the J gene TRBJ2-1, with TRBD1 as a possible D gene (5 bases). Between the trimmed V and J ends, which lost 4 bases and 4 bases, there was a span of 15 bases. Germline V gene data show CDR1 as SGHKS and CDR2 as YYEKEE (reference sequence). The CDR3 totals 15 residues. The CDR3 here is CASSGPQGQYNEQFF. The CDR3 DNA is TGTGCCAGCAGCGGACCGCAGGGCCAATACAATGAGCAGTTCTTC.

At least ten counts were recorded for this clonotype. The rearrangement joins TRBV7-9 to TRBJ2-4; TRBD1 matches 7 bases. The CDR3 has 15 residues. The V gene end was trimmed by 6 bases and the J gene end by 0 bases; junction bases not matched to a gene: 5. Germline assignment: CDR1 SEHNR and CDR2 FQNEAQ (reference sequence). As DNA, the CDR3 is TGTGCCAGCAGTCGGGACAGTCTAGCCAAAAACATTCAGTACTTC. Residues: CASSRDSLAKNIQYF.

This sequence joins TRBV14 and TRBJ2-5; D possibly matches TRBD1 or TRBD2 (5 bases each). Germline V CDR1 and CDR2: SGHDN, FVKESK. The CDR3 extends over 18 amino acids. V lost 0 bases and J lost 3, with 20 bases in between. DNA for the CDR3: TGTGCCAGCAGCCAAGATGACCCGGGGCATGCCTTTGAAGAGACCCAGTACTTC. Amino acids: CASSQDDPGHAFEETQYF.

In its sample, this clonotype was seen a few times. The chain uses TRBV7-2 and TRBJ2-3, with a weak D call TRBD2 (5 bases). V lost 5 bases and J lost 3, with 12 bases in between. The CDR3 covers 14 residues. Germline V gene data show CDR1 as SGHTA and CDR2 as FQGNSA. The CDR3 here is CASSTRAPTDTQYF. CDR3 nucleotide sequence: TGTGCCAGCAGCACGCGGGCCCCGACAGATACGCAGTATTTT. Based on the CDR3 plus reference TRBV7-2 and TRBJ2-3, the full variable domain is GAGVSQSPSNKVTEKGKDVELRCDPISGHTALYWYRQSLGQGLEFLIYFQGNSAPDKSGLPSDRFSAERTGGSVSTLTIQRTQQEDSAVYLCASSTRAPTDTQYFGPGTRLTVL.

V and J are TRBV3-1 and TRBJ1-5, with 11 bases lining up with TRBD1. CDR1 LGHDT and CDR2 YNNKEL come from the germline V gene (reference sequence). The V segment lost 4 bases and the J segment 4 bases; nucleotides outside the gene matches: 15. The CDR3 runs 19 residues. CDR3: CASSLQDRGRSVVNQPQHF. CDR3 bases: TGTGCCAGCAGCCTGCAGGACAGGGGGCGCTCGGTTGTTAATCAGCCCCAGCATTTT.

This clonotype has a handful of counts. The gene calls are TRBV9 and TRBJ2-7; D perhaps matches TRBD2 (5 bases). Germline values: CDR1 SGDLS, CDR2 YYNGEE. Deletions cut 3 bases from V and 6 bases from J, with 13 bases between. The CDR3 is 13 amino acids. CDR3 DNA sequence: TGTGCCAGCAGCGCCCGCGGGTCTTGCGAGCAGTACGTC. Translated, it gives CASSARGSCEQYV.

The chain joins TRBV20-1 to TRBJ1-6; 8 positions agree with TRBD1. The V segment lost 7 bases and the J segment 7 bases; nucleotides outside the gene matches: 6. This CDR3 comprises 13 residues. Germline-derived CDR1 and CDR2 are DFQATT and SNEGSKA (reference sequence). The CDR3 bases are TGCAGTGTTACCCGGGACAGGAATTCACCCCTCCACTTT. Encoded protein: CSVTRDRNSPLHF.

This clonotype occurred a few times. V is TRBV20-1 and J is TRBJ1-2, with D possibly matching TRBD1 (5 bases). The CDR3 has 14 amino acids. Germline V lookup: CDR1 DFQATT, CDR2 SNEGSKA (reference sequence). Trimming removed 3 bases at V and 4 bases at J, with 15 bases between. In DNA form, the CDR3 reads TGCAGTGCTAGCCGGGAACCGGGGGGCTATGGCTACACCTTC. Translated: CSASREPGGYGYTF.

The gene calls are TRBV6-1 and TRBJ2-7; weak D call: TRBD1 (5 bases). The V gene lost 7 bases and the J gene lost 0 bases, with 16 bases spanning the gap. Germline V CDR1 and CDR2: MNHNS, SASEGT. The CDR3 contains 15 residues. CDR3 sequence reads: CASMSGRGDSYEQYF. The CDR3 nucleotides read TGTGCCAGCATGTCCGGAAGGGGCGACTCCTACGAGCAGTACTTC.

In this sample, this clonotype turned up many times. The chain couples TRBV12-3 or TRBV12-4 to TRBJ1-3; unclear D gene. Trimming pared 3 bases from V and 0 bases from J, leaving 3 bases between. CDR3 length: 13 residues. The CDR3 nucleotides read TGTGCCAGCAGTTTTAGCTCTGGAAACACCATATATTTT. Encoded protein: CASSFSSGNTIYF.

This clonotype was seen only a few times. This sequence joins TRBV5-4 and TRBJ2-5; D unclear. The CDR3 is 14 amino acids. Germline V CDR1 and CDR2: SGHNT, YYREEE (reference sequence). V lost 4 bases, J lost 2 bases, and 12 bases lay in between. CDR3 protein: CASSRSGLQETQYF. Written as DNA, the CDR3 is TGTGCCAGCAGCCGGTCAGGTCTTCAAGAGACCCAGTACTTC.

Only a few counts were recorded for this clonotype. The chain is built from TRBV15 and TRBJ1-5; D unclear. V shed 1 base and J shed 2 bases, with 3 bases lying between them. The CDR3 covers 13 residues. The germline V gene has CDR1 LNHNV and CDR2 YYDKDF (reference sequence). The CDR3 loop is CATSRVGNQPQHF. In nucleotides, the CDR3 is TGTGCCACCAGCAGAGTTGGCAATCAGCCCCAGCATTTT. The whole variable domain, remainder taken from reference TRBV15 and TRBJ1-5, is DAMVIQNPRYQVTQFGKPVTLSCSQTLNHNVMYWYQQKSSQAPKLLFHYYDKDFNNEADTPDNFQSRRPNTSFCFLDIRSPGLGDTAMYLCATSRVGNQPQHFGDGTRLSIL.

In this sample, this clonotype turned up many times. The chain combines TRBV20-1 with TRBJ2-5; 10 nucleotides align to TRBD2. This CDR3 has 14 residues. V was clipped by 6 bases and J by 2 bases; unmatched bases: 6. Germline values: CDR1 DFQATT, CDR2 SNEGSKA (reference sequence). The CDR3 is CSALAGGPQETQYF. For the CDR3, the DNA is TGCAGTGCCTTAGCGGGGGGCCCTCAAGAGACCCAGTACTTC.

J is TRBJ2-7 and V is TRBV9; D possibly corresponds to TRBD2 (6 bases). CDR1 is SGDLS and CDR2 is YYNGEE in the germline V gene. Between the trimmed V and J ends, which lost 4 bases and 0 bases, there was a span of 20 bases. The CDR3 sequence is 17 residues long. Here the CDR3 DNA reads TGTGCCAGCAGCCCCTCTCACGTCGACGGGAGCTCCTACGAGCAGTACTTC. As protein: CASSPSHVDGSSYEQYF.

The chain's CDR3 is CASSQSSYEQYF. The DNA for the CDR3 is TGTGCCAGCAGCCAGAGCTCCTACGAGCAGTACTTC. The rearrangement joins TRBV6-2 or TRBV6-3 to TRBJ2-7; D not resolved. Per the germline V gene, CDR1 is MNHEY and CDR2 is SVGEGT. This CDR3 is 12 amino acids long. V was trimmed by 6 bases and J by 0 bases, leaving 6 bases between them.

V gene TRBV6-5 combines with J gene TRBJ1-5, with a possible D match to TRBD1 (5 bases). V lost 7 bases, J lost 0 bases, and 22 bases lay in between. Germline CDR1 is MNHEY and CDR2 is SVGAGI. This CDR3 has 18 amino acids. The CDR3 coding sequence is TGTGCCAGCATTACGGTAATCCGGACACTTTATAGCAATCAGCCCCAGCATTTT. Residues: CASITVIRTLYSNQPQHF.